Listed here are 18 T cell receptor beta chains from one sample, sequenced in a study of blood T cell repertoires in COVID-19. Sequenced by immunoSEQ multiplex PCR; TCRdb stores in-frame clones only, minus some. The sample has tens of thousands of clones, roughly 85% seen once. Sequencing was carried out using peripheral blood. These receptor sequences come from an elderly man with acute or convalescent COVID-19.

This rearrangement joins TRBV11-2 to TRBJ2-3, with a possible D match to TRBD2 (5 bases). The V end was cut by 3 bases, the J end by 2 bases, with 9 bases between. Germline loops: CDR1 SGHAT, CDR2 FQNNGV. The CDR3 extends over 14 amino acids. The CDR3 DNA reads as TGTGCCAGCAGCTTCGAAGGACTCACAGATACGCAGTATTTT. This translates into CASSFEGLTDTQYF.

The V and J genes are TRBV3-1 (or the pseudogene TRBV3-2) and TRBJ2-3; D might be TRBD2 (6 bases). Germline assignment: CDR1 LGHDT and CDR2 YNNKEL (reference sequence). The CDR3 covers 14 residues. V shed 5 bases and J shed 6 bases, with 15 bases lying between them. The CDR3 DNA follows: TGTGCCAGCAGCTCCCTGGGGGGATCGGATACGCAGTATTTT. It encodes CASSSLGGSDTQYF.

The chain employs TRBV6-5 and TRBJ1-3, with TRBD1 matching 10 bases. V was pared by 2 bases and J by 2 bases, with 3 bases of the junction left unmatched. Germline CDR1 reads MNHEY; CDR2 reads SVGAGI. The CDR3 loop spans 16 amino acids. This CDR3 reads CASSYGQGETGNTIYF. The CDR3 DNA reads as TGTGCCAGCAGTTACGGACAGGGGGAAACTGGAAACACCATATATTTT.

The J gene is TRBJ2-7, the V gene TRBV10-3; 8 nucleotides agree with TRBD1. After removal of 6 bases from V and 2 bases from J, the junction contained 6 bases not matched to a gene. This CDR3 comprises 14 residues. Germline V gives CDR1 ENHRY, CDR2 SYGVKD. The DNA for the CDR3 is TGTGCCATCAGGGGGGACAGGCGGACCTACGAGCAGTACTTC. It is translated as CAIRGDRRTYEQYF.

This chain joins TRBV6-2 or TRBV6-3 and TRBJ2-3; 9 bases are a match to TRBD1. CDR3 length: 18 residues. V shed 5 bases, J shed 4 bases, and the junction held 16 bases outside the gene matches. The germline CDR1 and CDR2 sequences are MNHEY and SVGEGT. The CDR3 region has the DNA TGTGCCAGCAGTGACAGGGGGTTTTTTGAAGTTCTCTCAGATACGCAGTATTTT. Translating gives CASSDRGFFEVLSDTQYF.

A single count supports this clone. The gene calls are TRBV5-1 and TRBJ1-2; 7 bases map to TRBD1. The CDR3 runs to 15 residues. CDR1 is SGHRS and CDR2 is YFSETQ in the germline V gene. J gave up 6 bases and V 4 bases, and 12 bases lay outside the gene matches. The CDR3 nucleotides are TGCGCCAGCAGCCCCTCCGGGACAGCCGACGATGGCTACACCTTC. It codes for CASSPSGTADDGYTF.

The genes are TRBV3-1 (or the pseudogene TRBV3-2) and TRBJ2-2; 13 nucleotides line up with TRBD2. With V trimmed by 3 bases and J by 3 bases, 4 bases remained unmatched. Germline values: CDR1 LGHDT, CDR2 YNNKEL (reference sequence). The CDR3 covers 17 residues. The DNA of the CDR3 is TGTGCCAGCAGCCATACTAGCGGGGGGGTATACACCGGGGAGCTGTTTTTT. The encoded protein is CASSHTSGGVYTGELFF.

V and J are TRBV6-5 and TRBJ1-2, with D hard to call. The CDR3 is 13 residues long. V was shortened by 5 bases and J by 0 bases, with 7 bases between the two germline ends. The V gene's germline CDR1 is MNHEY and CDR2 SVGAGI. The DNA for the CDR3 is TGTGCCAGCAGTCTCCCAGCTAACTATGGCTACACCTTC. Translation gives CASSLPANYGYTF.

J is TRBJ2-1 and V is TRBV20-1, with 8 bases identical to TRBD2. Germline CDR1 reads DFQATT; CDR2 reads SNEGSKA (reference sequence). The V and J ends lost 3 bases and 2 bases, in that order; junction bases with no gene match: 21. The CDR3 is 20 residues long. The CDR3 DNA sequence: TGCAGTGCTAGTTCGGATCTAAAACTGGTGCGCGGGAGGCCCTACAATGAGCAGTTCTTC. Amino acid sequence: CSASSDLKLVRGRPYNEQFF.

This chain uses TRBV7-3 with TRBJ2-3, with TRBD2 identical over 11 bases. The CDR3 loop spans 17 amino acids. The germline V gene encodes CDR1 SGHTA and CDR2 FQGTGA. V dropped 1 base and J dropped 2; count of bases not matched to a gene: 5. The CDR3 DNA follows: TGTGCCAGCAGCTTAAGTCCTAGCGGGGGGATCACAGATACGCAGTATTTT. This translates into CASSLSPSGGITDTQYF.

J is TRBJ2-7 and V is TRBV2; TRBD2 aligns across 7 bases. The length of the CDR3 is 15 residues. V was clipped by 3 bases and J by 6 bases; unmatched bases: 11. The germline V gene has CDR1 SNHLY and CDR2 FYNNEI. The CDR3 sequence is CASSDGRLAPGEQYF. The CDR3 DNA reads as TGTGCCAGCAGTGACGGGAGGTTAGCCCCTGGCGAGCAGTACTTC.

The rearrangement joins TRBV28 to TRBJ1-1; D is ambiguous. V lost 3 bases and J lost 1, with 12 bases in between. CDR3 length equals 15 residues. Germline CDR1 reads MDHEN; CDR2 reads SYDVKM. This chain's CDR3 is CASSLPTDGNTEAFF. The CDR3 nucleotides read TGTGCCAGCAGTTTGCCGACTGACGGGAACACTGAAGCTTTCTTT.

This clone was detected only a few times. As DNA, the CDR3 is TGTGCCAGCAGCTTAGGTAGCGGGTTTACTTACGAGCAGTACTTC. As protein: CASSLGSGFTYEQYF. The chain has TRBV7-9 and TRBJ2-7; 7 bases line up with TRBD2. Germline CDR1 reads SEHNR; CDR2 reads FQNEAQ (reference sequence). This CDR3 is built from 15 residues. Trimming at V came to 1 base and at J to 4 bases, leaving 7 bases not matched to a gene.

The chain combines TRBV7-8 with TRBJ2-2; perhaps TRBD1 as D (5 bases). The CDR3 is made up of 14 amino acids. Germline V gene lookup returns CDR1 SGHVS and CDR2 FQNEAQ. The V end was cut by 5 bases, the J end by 10 bases, with 17 bases between. This CDR3 is CASSLRRDSVELFF. CDR3 DNA: TGTGCCAGCAGCCTACGCAGGGATTCCGTGGAGCTGTTTTTT.

This clone is labeled medium-sized. V is TRBV6-5 and J is TRBJ1-5, with D possibly TRBD1 on 5 matching bases. The length of the CDR3 is 14 residues. CDR1 is MNHEY and CDR2 is SVGAGI in the germline V gene. Trimming left V 4 bases short and J 2 bases short, with 9 bases between. This chain's CDR3 is CASSLDSRNQPQHF. In DNA form, the CDR3 reads TGTGCCAGCAGTTTAGACAGTCGCAATCAGCCCCAGCATTTT.

The gene calls are TRBV7-7 and TRBJ2-5; TRBD2 matches 7 bases. The length of the CDR3 is 15 residues. J lost 5 bases, V lost 3 bases, and 9 bases had no gene match. Germline lookup yields CDR1 SSHAT and CDR2 FNYEAQ (reference sequence). CDR3 in amino acids: CASSFKPGLRETQYF. CDR3 DNA sequence: TGTGCCAGCAGCTTTAAACCGGGACTAAGGGAGACCCAGTACTTC. Full variable domain (missing parts from reference TRBV7-7 and TRBJ2-5): GAGVSQSPRYKVTKRGQDVTLRCDPISSHATLYWYQQALGQGPEFLTYFNYEAQPDKSGLPSDRFSAERPEGSISTLTIQRTEQRDSAMYRCASSFKPGLRETQYFGPGTRLLVL.

The V gene is TRBV24-1, the J gene TRBJ1-2, with D perhaps matching TRBD1 (6 bases). Germline CDR1 KGHDR, CDR2 SFDVKD. CDR3 length: 14 residues. V shed 0 bases and J shed 8 bases, with 12 bases lying between them. CDR3 sequence (DNA): TGTGCCACCAGTGATTTGAAAACAGGGCGCGGCTACACCTTC. It is translated as CATSDLKTGRGYTF.

The J gene is TRBJ2-1, the V gene TRBV3-1 (or the pseudogene TRBV3-2); no definite D call. Germline assignment: CDR1 LGHDT and CDR2 YNNKEL (reference sequence). Trimming removed 3 bases from V and 7 bases from J, with 10 bases in between. The CDR3 runs 13 residues. The CDR3 bases are TGTGCCAGCAGCCAGGTAACGAGAAATGAGCAGTTCTTC. This translates into CASSQVTRNEQFF.